The 15 T cell receptor beta chains below were found in one sample sequenced in a study of T-cell reconstitution after alpha-beta-depleted transplantation in children. The authors prepared the TCRbeta library with unique molecular identifiers. TCRdb reprocessed the PCR reads via MiXCR and lists one record per CDR3 protein. This repertoire shows under 450,000 distinct CDR3 sequences, 13% found once; its top ten account for roughly 4.5%. The specimen was PBMCs, collected from the stem cell graft. Every receptor here comes from a human donor who donated a stem cell graft to a child with Fanconi anemia.

The chain couples TRBV28 to TRBJ2-3; the D gene is possibly TRBD2 (5 bases). V was trimmed by 2 bases and J by 0 bases, leaving 9 bases between them. Germline V gives CDR1 MDHEN, CDR2 SYDVKM. The CDR3 has 15 residues. Here the CDR3 reads CASSLLGLSTDTQYF. The CDR3 bases are TGTGCCAGCAGTTTACTTGGACTTAGCACAGATACGCAGTATTTT.

This clonotype occurred a few times. This chain connects TRBV20-1 to TRBJ2-7; D may be TRBD1 (6 bases). CDR1 DFQATT and CDR2 SNEGSKA come from the germline V gene (reference sequence). The V and J ends lost 4 bases and 0 bases respectively, with 10 bases between them. This CDR3 has 13 amino acids. CDR3 nucleotides: TGCAGTGCTATGGGGACAATCTCCTACGAGCAGTACGTC. It translates to CSAMGTISYEQYV.

This clonotype has more than one count but fewer than ten. This chain connects TRBV7-2 to TRBJ2-1; 7 positions match TRBD2. J was trimmed by 5 bases and V by 2 bases; bases with no gene match: 6. This CDR3 comprises 15 residues. From germline, CDR1 is SGHTA and CDR2 FQGNSA. CDR3 amino acids: CASSLLYSGDNEQFF. For the CDR3, the DNA is TGTGCCAGCAGCTTACTGTACAGCGGGGACAATGAGCAGTTCTTC.

This chain connects TRBV6-1 to TRBJ1-1; no firm D call. The CDR3 consists of 13 residues. Germline V gene lookup returns CDR1 MNHNS and CDR2 SASEGT. V lost 3 bases and J lost 3, with 8 bases in between. Here the CDR3 reads CASSDGWDTEAFF. The CDR3 nucleotides are TGTGCCAGCAGTGACGGATGGGACACTGAAGCTTTCTTT.

This clonotype was detected a few times. The V gene is TRBV7-9, the J gene TRBJ2-1, with a weak D call TRBD2 (5 bases). Germline values: CDR1 SEHNR, CDR2 FQNEAQ (reference sequence). V shed 1 base and J shed 1 base, with 11 bases lying between them. CDR3 length: 16 amino acids. The CDR3 is CASSLVWETSYNEQFF. The CDR3 nucleotides read TGTGCCAGCAGCTTAGTGTGGGAGACATCCTACAATGAGCAGTTCTTC.

This sequence joins TRBV30 and TRBJ1-1; D may be TRBD1 (6 bases). The germline CDR1 and CDR2 sequences are GTSNPN and SVGIG (reference sequence). V lost 3 bases, J lost 6 bases, and 17 bases lay in between. This CDR3 is 14 amino acids long. The CDR3: CAWRVPSGEAEAFF. The CDR3 region has the DNA TGTGCCTGGAGGGTACCCTCAGGGGAGGCTGAAGCTTTCTTT.

This clonotype was seen many times. This chain links TRBV6-5 with TRBJ2-2, with TRBD1 identical over 9 bases. After removal of 0 bases from V and 4 bases from J, the junction contained 3 bases not matched to a gene. Germline CDR1 reads MNHEY; CDR2 reads SVGAGI. The length of the CDR3 is 16 residues. CDR3 DNA sequence: TGTGCCAGCAGTTACTCGGTGACAGGGGGCACCGGGGAGCTGTTTTTT. Its translation: CASSYSVTGGTGELFF.

This clonotype was counted between two and nine times. This sequence joins TRBV6-1 and TRBJ1-1; D call uncertain. The V and J ends lost 3 bases and 3 bases respectively, with 11 bases between them. This CDR3 comprises 14 residues. Germline assignment: CDR1 MNHNS and CDR2 SASEGT. The CDR3 is CASSDLWRDTEAFF. The CDR3 nucleotides read TGTGCCAGCAGTGACCTCTGGAGGGACACTGAAGCTTTCTTT.

This clonotype has at least ten counts. J is TRBJ2-1 and V is TRBV7-9; 9 bases line up with TRBD1. Germline V CDR1 and CDR2: SEHNR, FQNEAQ (reference sequence). This CDR3 region has 14 residues. Trimming took 5 bases from V and 5 from J; bases not matched to a gene: 4. The CDR3 spells CASSPWDRDNEQFF. Written as DNA, the CDR3 is TGTGCCAGCAGCCCATGGGACAGGGACAATGAGCAGTTCTTC.

This clonotype was observed a handful of times. The DNA of the CDR3 is TGCGCCAGCAGCTTGAGTCAGCCCACCGGGGAGCTGTTTTTT. Its protein product is CASSLSQPTGELFF. This chain uses TRBV5-1 with TRBJ2-2; D gene ambiguous. With 1 base removed from V and 4 bases from J, the gap between germline ends came to 8 bases. CDR3 length equals 14 residues. Germline V gene data show CDR1 as SGHRS and CDR2 as YFSETQ.

The rearrangement links TRBV7-2 to TRBJ1-3; 7 bases fit TRBD1. The CDR3 has 15 residues. With V trimmed by 4 bases and J by 3 bases, 6 bases remained unmatched. The germline CDR1 and CDR2 sequences are SGHTA and FQGNSA. This CDR3 reads CASSSDRDFGNTIYF. In DNA form, the CDR3 reads TGTGCCAGCAGCTCAGACAGGGATTTTGGAAACACCATATATTTT.

This clonotype has more than one count but fewer than ten. V is TRBV27 and J is TRBJ2-1; D unclear. This CDR3 contains 11 residues. With 7 bases removed from V and 4 bases from J, the gap between germline ends came to 5 bases. The V gene's germline CDR1 is MNHEY and CDR2 SMNVEV (reference sequence). The CDR3 here is CASKGYNEQFF. As DNA, the CDR3 is TGTGCCAGCAAAGGATACAATGAGCAGTTCTTC.

The V call is TRBV21-1, the J call TRBJ2-2. TRBV21-1 is designated a pseudogene. CDR3 size: 10 residues. CDR3 sequence (DNA): TGTGCCAGGCCGTCGGGGGAGCTGTTTTTT. Translation: CARPSGELFF.

This clonotype was counted ten times or more. J is TRBJ1-1 and V is TRBV12-3 or TRBV12-4; D may be TRBD1 (6 bases). The CDR3 totals 14 residues. Deletions cut 5 bases from V and 6 bases from J, with 16 bases between. CDR3 loop: CASSRGAGLAEAFF. The CDR3, as DNA: TGTGCCAGCAGTAGGGGGGCAGGGCTGGCTGAAGCTTTCTTT.

The chain links TRBV7-6 to TRBJ2-1; D uncertain. V shed 5 bases and J shed 0 bases, with 14 bases lying between them. The CDR3 covers 16 residues. CDR1 and CDR2 from the germline V gene are SGHVS and FNYEAQ. CDR3 region: CASSAGVLPSYNEQFF. In nucleotides, the CDR3 is TGTGCCAGCAGCGCTGGGGTCCTTCCCTCCTACAATGAGCAGTTCTTC.